This T cell receptor (beta chain) was identified in a study of shared clonotypes between healthy human individuals. The CDR3 runs 15 residues. V shed 2 bases and J shed 7 bases, with 19 bases lying between them. The data were produced by immunoSEQ multiplex PCR, yet TCRdb's version contains in-frame clones alone and is incomplete. Among about 330,000 clones listed, around 87% were seen once. The rearrangement uses TRBV5-3 and TRBJ2-7; either TRBD1 or TRBD2 may supply D (5 bases each). TRBV5-3 is reported as an ORF; its role is uncertain. Input material: memory CD8+ T cells sorted from blood. Described subset: CD45RO+ cells pooled with CCR7-negative TemRA cells. This TCR came from a man between 18 and 35 years old in good health. The CDR3 protein is CARSFSAGTEREQYF. For the CDR3, the DNA is TGTGCCAGAAGCTTCTCAGCAGGGACGGAACGGGAGCAGTACTTC.